This T cell receptor (beta chain) was sequenced during a study of blood T cells in healthy people across ages. On the study more broadly: There was about one barcoded beta molecule captured by template switching per two T cells.

The CDR3 runs 14 residues. With a J-beta primer mix and a sample-barcoded 5' primer, a second PCR ran roughly 6 to 11 cycles. Using its own MiXCR run on the 5' RACE reads, TCRdb lists one record per CDR3 protein. The data contain over 1,500,000 distinct CDR3 sequences, about 39% of them singletons. The table lists this clonotype with a few counts. Compared with germline, one end of the junction differs, possibly owing to a read error. The chain uses TRBV12-3 or TRBV12-4 and TRBJ2-5, with a weak D call TRBD1 (6 bases). The receptor's source is a human donor in good health. The sample comprised blood. In DNA, the CDR3 is TGTGCCTGCAGTCACATTGCAGGGGCTGGGACCCAGTACTTC. Its translation is CACSHIAGAGTQYF.